This note documents a single T cell receptor (beta chain) sequence. CDR3 length: 16 amino acids. Germline CDR1 is SGHRS and CDR2 is YFSETQ. The data originate from a study of monozygotic twins with inflammatory bowel disease. Donors each gave approximately 2.6 ml of blood. Template switching appended UMIs that held a 6-nucleotide sample barcode. TCRalpha along with TCRbeta cDNA was subjected to two nested PCRs lasting 16 and 9 cycles. TCRdb derives one entry per CDR3 protein from the 5' RACE reads, leaving out DNA. This sample's table has under 150,000 distinct CDR3 sequences. The TCR originated in a human donor with ulcerative colitis or Crohn's disease, or a healthy co-twin of an affected twin (not recorded which). The chain recombines TRBV5-1 with TRBJ2-2; the TRBD1 assignment by TCRdb is unverifiable without DNA. The sequencing input was blood. The CDR3 sequence: CASSPGTVLYTGELFF.